This T cell receptor (beta chain) stems from a study of shared clonotypes between healthy human individuals. Germline-derived CDR1 and CDR2 are SEHNR and FQNEAQ (reference sequence). V lost 1 base to trimming and J lost 5 bases, with 8 bases between them. This CDR3 is built from 13 residues. The repertoire was sequenced with immunoSEQ multiplex PCR; TCRdb's copy has only in-frame clones and lacks some. The sample records about a million clones, roughly 72% being singletons. This sequence originates from a young man in good health. The chain joins TRBV7-9 to TRBJ1-1, with D maybe TRBD1 (6 bases). Sequencing was done on a sample of memory CD4+ T cells sorted from blood. Subset reported: CD45RA-negative fraction. The DNA of the CDR3 is TGTGCCAGCAGCTTAGGGGGGCATACTGAAGCTTTCTTT. Translation gives CASSLGGHTEAFF.